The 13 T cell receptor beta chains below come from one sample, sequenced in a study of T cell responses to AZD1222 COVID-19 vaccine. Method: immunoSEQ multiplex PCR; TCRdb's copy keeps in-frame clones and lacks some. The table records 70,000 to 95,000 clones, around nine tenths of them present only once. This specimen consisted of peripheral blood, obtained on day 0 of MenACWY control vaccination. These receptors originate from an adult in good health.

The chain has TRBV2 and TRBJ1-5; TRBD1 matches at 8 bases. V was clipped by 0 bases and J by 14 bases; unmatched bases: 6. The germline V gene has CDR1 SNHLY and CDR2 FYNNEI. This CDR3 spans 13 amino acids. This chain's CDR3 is CASSEARTGKEHF. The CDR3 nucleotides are TGTGCCAGCAGTGAAGCCCGGACAGGGAAGGAGCATTTT.

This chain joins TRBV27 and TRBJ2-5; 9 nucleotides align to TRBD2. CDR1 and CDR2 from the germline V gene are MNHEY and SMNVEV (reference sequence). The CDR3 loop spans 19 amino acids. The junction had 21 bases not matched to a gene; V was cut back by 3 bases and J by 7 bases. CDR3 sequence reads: CASSFGRTSLAGVPGTQYF. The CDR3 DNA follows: TGTGCCAGCAGTTTCGGACGGACTTCCTTAGCGGGAGTGCCGGGGACCCAGTACTTC.

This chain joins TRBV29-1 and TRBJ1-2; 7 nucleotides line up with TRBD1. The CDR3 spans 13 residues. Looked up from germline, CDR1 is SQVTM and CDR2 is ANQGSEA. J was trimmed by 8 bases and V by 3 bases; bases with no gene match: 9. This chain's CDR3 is CSVEDGGGEGYTF. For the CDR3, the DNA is TGCAGCGTTGAGGATGGAGGGGGCGAGGGCTACACCTTC.

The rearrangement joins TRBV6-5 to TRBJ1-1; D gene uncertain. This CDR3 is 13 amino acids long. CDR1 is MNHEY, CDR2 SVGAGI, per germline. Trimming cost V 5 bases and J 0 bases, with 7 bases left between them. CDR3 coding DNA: TGTGCCAGCAGTCGGGAGCTGAACACTGAAGCTTTCTTT. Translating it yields CASSRELNTEAFF.

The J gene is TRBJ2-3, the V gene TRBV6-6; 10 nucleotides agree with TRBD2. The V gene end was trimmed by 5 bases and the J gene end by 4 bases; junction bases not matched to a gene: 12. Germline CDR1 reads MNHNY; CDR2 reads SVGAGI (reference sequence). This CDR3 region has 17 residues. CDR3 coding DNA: TGTGCCAGCAGTCCCAGCGGGAGGGCCCTGTTTCCAGATACGCAGTATTTT. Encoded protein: CASSPSGRALFPDTQYF.

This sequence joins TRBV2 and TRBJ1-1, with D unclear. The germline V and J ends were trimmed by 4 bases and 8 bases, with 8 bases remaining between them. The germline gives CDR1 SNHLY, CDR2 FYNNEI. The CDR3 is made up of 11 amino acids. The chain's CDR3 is CASSASGEAFF. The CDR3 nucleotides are TGTGCCAGCAGTGCATCGGGGGAAGCTTTCTTT.

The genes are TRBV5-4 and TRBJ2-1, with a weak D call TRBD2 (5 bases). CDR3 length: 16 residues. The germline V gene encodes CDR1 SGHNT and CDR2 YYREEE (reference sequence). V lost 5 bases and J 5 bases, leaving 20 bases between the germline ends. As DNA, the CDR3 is TGTGCCAGCAGGCGACTCAGGACGGGGTTAAACAATGAGCAGTTCTTC. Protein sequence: CASRRLRTGLNNEQFF.

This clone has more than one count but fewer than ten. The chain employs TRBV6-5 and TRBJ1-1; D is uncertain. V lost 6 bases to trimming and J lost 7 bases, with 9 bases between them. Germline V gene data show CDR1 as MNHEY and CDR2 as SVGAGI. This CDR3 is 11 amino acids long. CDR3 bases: TGTGCCAGCAGAGTGAGTATTGAAGCTTTCTTT. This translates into CASRVSIEAFF.

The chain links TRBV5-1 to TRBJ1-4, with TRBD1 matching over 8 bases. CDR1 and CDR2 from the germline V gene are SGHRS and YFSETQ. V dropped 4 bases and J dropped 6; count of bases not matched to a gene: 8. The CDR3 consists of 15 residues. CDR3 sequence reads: CASSPRTGWDEKLFF. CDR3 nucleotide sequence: TGCGCCAGCAGCCCCCGGACAGGGTGGGATGAAAAACTGTTTTTT. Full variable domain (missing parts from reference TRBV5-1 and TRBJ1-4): KAGVTQTPRYLIKTRGQQVTLSCSPISGHRSVSWYQQTPGQGLQFLFEYFSETQRNKGNFPGRFSGRQFSNSRSEMNVSTLELGDSALYLCASSPRTGWDEKLFFGSGTQLSVL.

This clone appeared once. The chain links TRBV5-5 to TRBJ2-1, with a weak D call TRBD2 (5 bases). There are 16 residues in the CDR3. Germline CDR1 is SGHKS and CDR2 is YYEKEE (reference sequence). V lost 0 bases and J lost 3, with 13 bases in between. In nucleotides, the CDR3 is TGTGCCAGCAGCTTGGTTCTCTTAGCGATCTACAATGAGCAGTTCTTC. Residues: CASSLVLLAIYNEQFF. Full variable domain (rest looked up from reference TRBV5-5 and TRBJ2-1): DAGVTQSPTHLIKTRGQQVTLRCSPISGHKSVSWYQQVLGQGPQFIFQYYEKEERGRGNFPDRFSARQFPNYSSELNVNALLLGDSALYLCASSLVLLAIYNEQFFGPGTRLTVL.

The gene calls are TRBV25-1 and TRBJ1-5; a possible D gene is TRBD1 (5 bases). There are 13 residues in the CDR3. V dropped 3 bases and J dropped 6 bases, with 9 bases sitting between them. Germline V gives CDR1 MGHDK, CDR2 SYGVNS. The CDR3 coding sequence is TGTGCCAGCAGTGATAACCAGGGTCAGCCCCAGCATTTT. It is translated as CASSDNQGQPQHF.

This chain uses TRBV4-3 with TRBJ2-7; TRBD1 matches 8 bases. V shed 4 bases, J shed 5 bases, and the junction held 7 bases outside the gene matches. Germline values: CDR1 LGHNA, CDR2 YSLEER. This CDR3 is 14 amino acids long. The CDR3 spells CASSRDRIVDEQYF. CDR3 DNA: TGCGCCAGCAGCCGGGACAGGATCGTGGACGAGCAGTACTTC.

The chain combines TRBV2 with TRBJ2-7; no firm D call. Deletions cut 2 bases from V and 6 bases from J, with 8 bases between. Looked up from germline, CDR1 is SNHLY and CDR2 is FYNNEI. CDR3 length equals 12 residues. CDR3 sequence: CASSELGIEQYF. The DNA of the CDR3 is TGTGCCAGCAGTGAATTGGGGATCGAGCAGTACTTC.